This T cell receptor (beta chain) was recorded in a study of Ad26.COV2.S vaccination and SARS-CoV-2 variants. Study summary: Once, or twice with 56 days between doses, Ad26.COV2.S was given intramuscularly. The study, taken as a whole, reports: Vaccine recipients had higher spike-specific TCR breadth than placebo recipients. It was found that vaccine and placebo recipients had similar non-spike TCR breadth. Overall T cell responses may have been underestimated by the analyses of TCR breadth and depth.

The table came from immunoSEQ multiplex PCR; TCRdb's copy has only in-frame clones and leaves some out. The sample has just under 250,000 clones; 88% are singletons. The V gene's germline CDR1 is LGHDT and CDR2 YNNKEL (reference sequence). Between the trimmed V and J ends, which lost 1 base and 10 bases, there was a span of 8 bases. This CDR3 is built from 13 residues. Concerning this clone itself: Its cognate antigen is unknown.

Specified treatment: about 20 received Ad26.COV2.S at low or high dose, single or two shots; about 5 received placebo; per-sample allocation not given. At day 63 after the first vaccine or placebo injection, samples were drawn. The TCR comes from a person between 18 and 65 years old who received the Ad26.COV2.S COVID-19 vaccine or a placebo. The material sequenced was peripheral blood, taken in a trial of Ad26.COV2.S vaccine versus placebo. The chain employs TRBV3-1 (or the pseudogene TRBV3-2) and TRBJ1-6; D call uncertain. The CDR3 nucleotides are TGTGCCAGCAGCCAAGGCTCGAAATCACCCCTCCACTTT. Protein sequence: CASSQGSKSPLHF.